The rows below give T cell receptor beta chains drawn from one sample of a study of blood T cell repertoires in COVID-19. The assay was immunoSEQ multiplex PCR, and TCRdb's table has in-frame clones only and misses some. The sample includes some 76,000 clones, around 91% of them seen just once. Material: peripheral blood. Every receptor here comes from a human donor in a cohort sampled during active COVID-19. Each CDR3 is given with its conserved first and last residue. D genes are given only for firm matches. Part of the rows lack a size; the others show once, few, many or a class for expanded clones.

D gene	CDR3 length	J gene	V gene	clone size	CDR3 protein	CDR3 DNA
NA	12	TRBJ2-7	TRBV29-1	few	CSAGWRGNEQYF	TGCAGCGCCGGATGGCGGGGTAACGAGCAGTACTTC
TRBD2	19	TRBJ2-5	TRBV5-4	NA	CASSSPGSRQRGYQETQYF	TGTGCCAGCAGCTCACCCGGGAGCAGACAGCGGGGCTACCAAGAGACCCAGTACTTC
TRBD1	11	TRBJ1-5	TRBV7-3	once	CASSRTGTQHF	TGTGCCAGCAGTCGGACAGGGACCCAGCATTTT
TRBD1	11	TRBJ1-1	TRBV29-1	once	CSARQGEWAFF	TGCAGCGCCCGACAGGGGGAATGGGCTTTCTTT
NA	14	TRBJ2-5	TRBV7-9	NA	CASSRMGVRETQYF	TGTGCCAGCAGCCGAATGGGAGTCCGGGAGACCCAGTACTTC
NA	12	TRBJ2-2	TRBV29-1	NA	CSVAGAPGELFF	TGCAGCGTGGCCGGAGCCCCCGGGGAGCTGTTTTTT
TRBD1	13	TRBJ2-7	TRBV7-2	NA	CASSPGQLYEQYF	TGTGCCAGCAGCCCGGGACAGTTGTACGAGCAGTACTTC
NA	14	TRBJ2-1	TRBV11-2	NA	CASSSKLVWYEQFF	TGTGCCAGCAGTTCCAAACTAGTTTGGTATGAGCAGTTCTTC
TRBD1	15	TRBJ2-2	TRBV7-9	NA	CASTKTGANTGELFF	TGTGCCAGCACCAAGACAGGGGCGAACACCGGGGAGCTGTTTTTT
NA	15	TRBJ2-1	TRBV6-5	NA	CATSIWGRPYNEQFF	TGTGCCACCTCGATTTGGGGGCGACCCTACAATGAGCAGTTCTTC
NA	15	TRBJ2-7	TRBV3-1/TRBV3-2	once	CASSRADISSYEQYF	TGTGCCAGCAGCCGCGCGGACATATCCTCCTACGAGCAGTACTTC
TRBD1	15	TRBJ2-2	TRBV6-5	NA	CASSFGQGRTGELFF	TGTGCCAGCAGTTTCGGACAGGGTCGGACCGGGGAGCTGTTTTTT
NA	15	TRBJ1-1	TRBV5-1	NA	CASSLTGSMNTEAFF	TGCGCCAGCAGCCTAACAGGGTCTATGAACACTGAAGCTTTCTTT
NA	15	TRBJ2-3	TRBV4-3	NA	CASSQSGLSTDTQYF	TGCGCCAGCAGCCAATCGGGACTCAGCACAGATACGCAGTATTTT
TRBD2	13	TRBJ2-7	TRBV29-1	NA	CSGGLAGAYEQYF	TGCAGCGGCGGACTAGCGGGGGCATACGAGCAGTACTTC
TRBD1	13	TRBJ2-3	TRBV5-1	NA	CASGDSNTDTQYF	TGCGCCAGCGGGGACAGCAACACAGATACGCAGTATTTT
TRBD1	15	TRBJ2-5	TRBV7-9	once	CASSRGQGAQETQYF	TGTGCCAGCAGCAGGGGACAGGGGGCCCAAGAGACCCAGTACTTC
TRBD1	15	TRBJ1-2	TRBV6-5	NA	CASSSPGGAHYGYTF	TGTGCCAGCAGTTCTCCAGGGGGCGCGCACTATGGCTACACCTTC
TRBD1	14	TRBJ1-1	TRBV30	NA	CAWIRTGLNTEAFF	TGTGCCTGGATTCGGACAGGGCTGAACACTGAAGCTTTCTTT
TRBD1	16	TRBJ1-5	TRBV7-2	NA	CASSLGIGQGGQPQHF	TGTGCCAGCAGCTTAGGAATTGGACAGGGTGGTCAGCCCCAGCATTTT
TRBD1	16	TRBJ2-1	TRBV2	NA	CASSDLKGQGYNEQFF	TGTGCCAGCAGTGACCTCAAGGGACAGGGATACAATGAGCAGTTCTTC
NA	18	TRBJ1-6	TRBV19	NA	CASSMGLLGQKGYSPLHF	TGTGCCAGTAGTATGGGATTGCTGGGGCAAAAGGGATATTCACCCCTCCACTTT
NA	14	TRBJ1-5	TRBV6-2/TRBV6-3	once	CASSYRDRNQPQHF	TGTGCCAGCAGTTATAGAGACAGGAATCAGCCCCAGCATTTT
TRBD1	14	TRBJ1-1	TRBV18	NA	CASQAGTGNTEAFF	TGTGCCAGTCAAGCTGGGACAGGGAACACTGAAGCTTTCTTT
NA	12	TRBJ2-7	TRBV5-8	once	CASSTGHYEQYF	TGTGCCAGCAGCACGGGACATTACGAGCAGTACTTC
TRBD2	15	TRBJ2-5	TRBV5-1	NA	CASSKGLAGQETQYF	TGCGCCAGCAGCAAGGGACTAGCGGGGCAAGAGACCCAGTACTTC
TRBD2	16	TRBJ2-3	TRBV5-1	NA	CASRPGLAGRTDTQYF	TGCGCCAGCAGACCGGGACTAGCGGGACGCACAGATACGCAGTATTTT
NA	14	TRBJ1-1	TRBV6-1	NA	CASSEQNMNTEAFF	TGTGCCAGCAGTGAACAGAACATGAACACTGAAGCTTTCTTT
NA	17	TRBJ1-4	TRBV5-8	NA	CASSLDAGQPDLGKLFF	TGTGCCAGCAGCTTGGACGCGGGGCAGCCTGACCTTGGGAAACTGTTTTTT
NA	11	TRBJ2-7	TRBV6-5	NA	CASKNSYEQYF	TGTGCCAGCAAAAACAGCTACGAGCAGTACTTC
TRBD1	16	TRBJ2-1	TRBV27	NA	CASSPLDRGVVDEQFF	TGTGCCAGCAGTCCCCTCGACAGGGGGGTCGTGGATGAGCAGTTCTTC
NA	16	TRBJ1-3	TRBV7-2	NA	CASSLVRSGSGNTIYF	TGTGCCAGCAGCTTAGTCCGATCGGGATCCGGAAACACCATATATTTT
NA	16	TRBJ1-3	TRBV6-5	NA	CASSYSRRASGNTIYF	TGTGCCAGCAGTTACTCTAGGAGGGCGTCTGGAAACACCATATATTTT
NA	16	TRBJ1-6	TRBV9	NA	CASSVGGSSYNSPLHF	TGTGCCAGCAGCGTAGGCGGGAGCTCCTATAATTCACCCCTCCACTTT
TRBD2	16	TRBJ2-3	TRBV15	NA	CATSTRLAGATDTQYF	TGTGCCACCAGCACCCGACTAGCGGGGGCAACAGATACGCAGTATTTT
NA	13	TRBJ2-6	TRBV7-2	NA	CASSFAGANVLTF	TGTGCCAGCAGCTTCGCTGGGGCCAACGTCCTGACTTTC
TRBD1	12	TRBJ1-2	TRBV6-5	NA	CASRGTGGGYTF	TGTGCCAGCAGAGGGACAGGGGGCGGCTACACCTTC
TRBD1	16	TRBJ2-1	TRBV24-1	NA	CATSARDRGLYNEQFF	TGTGCCACCAGTGCCCGGGACAGGGGTCTCTACAATGAGCAGTTCTTC
TRBD1	14	TRBJ1-2	TRBV19	NA	CASTSERQGGGYTF	TGTGCCAGTACCTCAGAAAGACAGGGAGGTGGCTACACCTTC
TRBD1	15	TRBJ1-5	TRBV3-1/TRBV3-2	NA	CASSQTGVYGQPQHF	TGTGCCAGCAGCCAAACAGGGGTTTACGGTCAGCCCCAGCATTTT
TRBD1	15	TRBJ1-6	TRBV6-6	NA	CASSTGTGFNSPLHF	TGTGCCAGCAGTACCGGGACAGGGTTTAATTCACCCCTCCACTTT
TRBD2	14	TRBJ2-1	TRBV4-3	NA	CASRSTSLRGEQFF	TGCGCCAGCAGGTCGACTAGCTTGCGGGGTGAGCAGTTCTTC
TRBD1	17	TRBJ1-1	TRBV4-2	NA	CASSHRTGQGVGTEAFF	TGTGCCAGCAGCCATAGAACTGGACAGGGGGTAGGGACTGAAGCTTTCTTT
NA	16	TRBJ2-2	TRBV2	few	CASRDSSGALDGELFF	TGTGCCAGCAGAGACTCTTCAGGGGCGCTTGACGGGGAGCTGTTTTTT
NA	15	TRBJ2-1	TRBV11-2	NA	CASSVGGTPYNEQFF	TGTGCCAGCAGCGTCGGGGGGACACCGTACAATGAGCAGTTCTTC
TRBD1	15	TRBJ1-6	TRBV5-6	few	CASSFGTGVNSPLHF	TGTGCCAGCAGCTTCGGGACAGGGGTTAATTCACCCCTCCACTTT
TRBD1	18	TRBJ1-4	TRBV4-2	NA	CASSQDQVVGTGGEKLFF	TGTGCCAGCAGCCAAGATCAAGTCGTAGGGACAGGGGGGGAAAAACTGTTTTTT
NA	12	TRBJ2-3	TRBV6-5	NA	CALRTAGGTQYF	TGTGCCTTACGGACTGCCGGGGGTACGCAGTATTTT
NA	12	TRBJ2-7	TRBV30	NA	CAWSDMGREQYF	TGTGCCTGGTCTGATATGGGGCGGGAGCAGTACTTC
NA	13	TRBJ1-1	TRBV12-5	once	CASGFNWDTQAFF	TGTGCTAGTGGTTTCAACTGGGACACACAAGCTTTCTTT